The clone carrying this T cell receptor beta chain occurred a few times. PCR amplification relied on 60 Vbeta primers (plus 13 Jbeta primers). Libraries were prepared by immunoSEQ multiplex PCR; TCRdb keeps only in-frame clonotypes and omits some of them. The sample contains fewer than 200,000 clones, more than 70% of which appear only once. The data were taken from a study of cytomegalovirus exposure and HLA in healthy donors. Germline V CDR1 and CDR2: LGHNA, YNFKEQ. Trimming removed 0 bases from V and 3 bases from J; junction bases left unmatched: 4. The CDR3 is 15 residues long. The genes are TRBV4-2 and TRBJ2-5; 7 nucleotides line up with TRBD2. The receptor's source is a male donor in good health and CMV-seronegative. Sequenced input: PBMCs. The CDR3 bases are TGTGCCAGCAGCCAAGACTCGGGGAGGGAAGAGACCCAGTACTTC. This gives the protein CASSQDSGREETQYF.